The 28 T cell receptor beta chains reported below all come from one sample, sequenced in a study of blood T cell repertoires in COVID-19. Method: immunoSEQ multiplex PCR; TCRdb's copy keeps in-frame clones and lacks some. The table records 400,000 or so clones, 90% of them present only once. The specimen sequenced was PBMCs or T cells enriched from blood (not recorded which). The receptors were gathered from a man between 18 and 35 years old who had recovered from COVID-19.

In DNA form, the CDR3 reads TGTGCCAGCAGCTTGACAGGGGAGGGTCAGCCCCAGCATTTT. Protein sequence: CASSLTGEGQPQHF. The chain uses TRBV13 and TRBJ1-5; 8 nucleotides align to TRBD1. The germline V gene has CDR1 PRHDT and CDR2 FYEKMQ (reference sequence). The CDR3 length is 14 residues. The V gene end was trimmed by 3 bases and the J gene end by 6 bases; junction bases not matched to a gene: 4.

V gene TRBV21-1 combines with J gene TRBJ2-3; TRBD2 is the table's D call, not checked against the DNA. TRBV21-1 is a recognized pseudogene. The CDR3 is 14 amino acids. The CDR3 sequence is CASASGGGTDTQYF. The CDR3 region has the DNA TGTGCCAGCGCCAGCGGGGGGGGCACAGATACGCAGTATTTT.

The chain recombines TRBV2 with TRBJ1-3, with a possible D match to TRBD1 (6 bases). CDR3 length equals 15 residues. V was clipped by 6 bases and J by 0 bases, with 12 bases between them. CDR1 and CDR2 (germline): SNHLY, FYNNEI. The CDR3 DNA reads as TGTGCCAGCAGGACGACAGGCCTCTCTGGAAACACCATATATTTT. This translates into CASRTTGLSGNTIYF.

This clone was seen just once. The chain combines TRBV6-5 with TRBJ2-2, with 8 bases fitting TRBD2. Germline values: CDR1 MNHEY, CDR2 SVGAGI. This CDR3 is 15 amino acids long. The V and J ends lost 9 bases and 4 bases, in that order; junction bases with no gene match: 10. CDR3 in DNA: TGTGCCAGTCGGACCGGGGGGGCCGCCACCGGGGAGCTGTTTTTT. Translating it yields CASRTGGAATGELFF.

The chain couples TRBV13 to TRBJ1-6; TRBD1 matches at 9 bases. CDR1 is PRHDT, CDR2 FYEKMQ, per germline (reference sequence). J gave up 4 bases and V 0 bases, and 10 bases lay outside the gene matches. This CDR3 has 19 amino acids. The CDR3 sequence: CASSLGEGQGSDYNSPLHF. CDR3 sequence (DNA): TGTGCCAGCAGCTTAGGCGAGGGACAGGGTTCGGATTATAATTCACCCCTCCACTTT.

The CDR3 DNA reads TGTGCCACCAGCATATCGCCGTCAGGAAGAGCTAACTATGGCTACACCTTC. Protein product: CATSISPSGRANYGYTF. The chain has TRBV15 and TRBJ1-2; D not certain. The ends were cut back, 4 bases at V and 0 bases at J, with 18 bases in the middle. Germline CDR1 reads LNHNV; CDR2 reads YYDKDF (reference sequence). The CDR3 is made up of 17 amino acids. The entire variable domain, with the rest obtained from reference TRBV15 and TRBJ1-2, is as follows: DAMVIQNPRYQVTQFGKPVTLSCSQTLNHNVMYWYQQKSSQAPKLLFHYYDKDFNNEADTPDNFQSRRPNTSFCFLDIRSPGLGDTAMYLCATSISPSGRANYGYTFGSGTRLTVV.

The J gene is TRBJ2-5, the V gene TRBV27, with 12 bases lining up with TRBD2. The J segment lost 4 bases and the V segment lost 4 bases, leaving 10 bases of the junction unmatched. Looked up from germline, CDR1 is MNHEY and CDR2 is SMNVEV (reference sequence). CDR3 length: 17 residues. The CDR3 loop reads CASSSPSGRAGLETQYF. In nucleotides, the CDR3 is TGTGCCAGCAGTTCACCTAGCGGGAGGGCGGGATTAGAGACCCAGTACTTC.

This chain uses TRBV5-4 with TRBJ2-5; TRBD1 matches 8 bases. This CDR3 has 13 amino acids. V gave up 5 bases and J gave up 2 bases; unmatched junction bases: 2. Per the germline V gene, CDR1 is SGHNT and CDR2 is YYREEE (reference sequence). The CDR3 DNA is TGTGCCAGCAGTACAGGGGGGCAAGAGACCCAGTACTTC. It codes for CASSTGGQETQYF.

This clone was seen once. V usage is TRBV11-2 and J usage is TRBJ1-4; D may be TRBD1 (5 bases). Trimming removed 0 bases from V and 7 bases from J, with 9 bases in between. CDR1 is SGHAT and CDR2 is FQNNGV in the germline V gene. This CDR3 is 14 amino acids long. The CDR3 loop reads CASSLDRGVEKLFF. The CDR3, as DNA: TGTGCCAGCAGCTTAGACCGGGGGGTTGAAAAACTGTTTTTT.

The J gene is TRBJ1-6, the V gene TRBV19; D gene ambiguous. The CDR3 spans 15 residues. Per the germline V gene, CDR1 is LNHDA and CDR2 is SQIVND (reference sequence). V was pared by 3 bases and J by 6 bases, with 12 bases between. CDR3 residues: CASSINPLPNSPLHF. The CDR3 DNA reads as TGTGCCAGTAGTATCAATCCTCTACCTAATTCACCCCTCCACTTT.

The chain uses TRBV28 and TRBJ2-4; 8 bases match TRBD1. The CDR3 consists of 16 residues. J lost 0 bases, V lost 8 bases, and 9 bases had no gene match. Germline V gene sequence: CDR1 MDHEN, CDR2 SYDVKM. The DNA for the CDR3 is TGTGCCAGCGTCGAAGGGACAGGAGAAGCCAAAAACATTCAGTACTTC. Translating it yields CASVEGTGEAKNIQYF.

To note about this clone: Because the CDR3's place on the DNA is in doubt, the DNA is left out and the CDR3 is given as listed by TCRdb. The chain has TRBV6-1 and TRBJ1-4; the D call TRBD1 from the table was never checked on the DNA. CDR1 and CDR2 (germline): MNHNS, SASEGT. The CDR3 contains 16 residues when both ends are counted. The CDR3 sequence is CASSEREYRGAQNCFF.

The chain carries TRBV21-1 and TRBJ2-3; the table assigns TRBD2, which was not confirmed against the DNA. TRBV21-1 is a listed pseudogene. CDR3 length: 16 amino acids. The chain's CDR3 is CASSKASSGGTDTQYF. The DNA of the CDR3 is TGTGCCAGCAGCAAAGCGTCAAGCGGGGGCACAGATACGCAGTATTTT.

V is TRBV5-1 and J is TRBJ1-1; TRBD1 aligns across 11 bases. Unmatched junction bases numbered 7, after V lost 3 bases and J lost 0 bases. Germline values: CDR1 SGHRS, CDR2 YFSETQ. This CDR3 spans 17 amino acids. CDR3 sequence reads: CASSWSGTGGLNTEAFF. The CDR3, as DNA: TGCGCCAGCAGCTGGTCCGGGACAGGGGGTCTGAACACTGAAGCTTTCTTT.

The rearrangement uses TRBV9 and TRBJ2-3; D not certain. The ends were cut back, 7 bases at V and 4 bases at J, with 10 bases in the middle. In germline, CDR1 is SGDLS, CDR2 YYNGEE. CDR3 length equals 12 residues. The CDR3: CASQPYADTQYF. The CDR3 region has the DNA TGTGCCAGCCAACCCTACGCAGATACGCAGTATTTT.

The chain employs TRBV5-1 and TRBJ1-2; possibly TRBD1 for D (5 bases). This CDR3 spans 14 amino acids. The ends were cut back, 4 bases at V and 3 bases at J, with 13 bases in the middle. The V gene's germline CDR1 is SGHRS and CDR2 YFSETQ. CDR3 sequence reads: CASSTAWGDYGYTF. The CDR3 DNA reads as TGCGCCAGCAGCACGGCGTGGGGGGACTATGGCTACACCTTC.

The rearrangement uses TRBV28 and TRBJ2-1; TRBD2 agrees at 7 bases. CDR1 and CDR2 from the germline V gene are MDHEN and SYDVKM. The CDR3 is 14 residues long. V was clipped by 6 bases and J by 6 bases; unmatched bases: 8. CDR3: CASSPMGGSNEQFF. The DNA for the CDR3 is TGTGCCAGCAGCCCGATGGGGGGGTCCAATGAGCAGTTCTTC. Supplemented by reference TRBV28 and TRBJ2-1, the full variable domain reads DVKVTQSSRYLVKRTGEKVFLECVQDMDHENMFWYRQDPGLGLRLIYFSYDVKMKEKGDIPEGYSVSREKKERFSLILESASTNQTSMYLCASSPMGGSNEQFFGPGTRLTVL.

V usage is TRBV11-2 and J usage is TRBJ2-7, with 11 bases identical to TRBD2. CDR3 length: 14 residues. Germline V gene data show CDR1 as SGHAT and CDR2 as FQNNGV. Trimming cost V 5 bases and J 4 bases; bases outside gene matches: 4. The CDR3 nucleotides are TGTGCCAGCAGCCAGGGACTAGCGGATTACGAGCAGTACTTC. It yields the protein CASSQGLADYEQYF. Based on the CDR3 plus reference TRBV11-2 and TRBJ2-7, the full variable domain is EAGVAQSPRYKIIEKRQSVAFWCNPISGHATLYWYQQILGQGPKLLIQFQNNGVVDDSQLPKDRFSAERLKGVDSTLKIQPAKLEDSAVYLCASSQGLADYEQYFGPGTRLTVT.

The chain links TRBV7-2 to TRBJ1-1; a weak D match, TRBD1 (5 bases). CDR1 is SGHTA, CDR2 FQGNSA, per germline. The CDR3 consists of 13 residues. V lost 1 base to trimming and J lost 10 bases, with 13 bases between them. As DNA, the CDR3 is TGTGCCAGCAGCTTAGATTGGGCAAGGGGAGCTTTCTTT. Its protein is CASSLDWARGAFF.

The gene calls are TRBV20-1 and TRBJ1-1; no clear D. The CDR3 covers 13 residues. Germline CDR1 and CDR2: DFQATT and SNEGSKA (reference sequence). With 3 bases removed from V and 4 bases from J, the gap between germline ends came to 12 bases. CDR3 sequence: CSASLIPGTEAFF. In nucleotides, the CDR3 is TGCAGTGCTAGTCTAATCCCGGGCACTGAAGCTTTCTTT.

The chain has TRBV5-1 and TRBJ2-5, with TRBD2 matching over 11 bases. The CDR3 is 14 amino acids. Germline V gene sequence: CDR1 SGHRS, CDR2 YFSETQ. The trim removed 4 bases at V and 5 bases at J, leaving 4 bases unmatched. The CDR3 loop is CASSPTSGGETQYF. DNA of the CDR3: TGCGCCAGCAGCCCAACTAGCGGGGGCGAGACCCAGTACTTC.

The rearrangement uses TRBV11-2 and TRBJ2-3, with a possible D match to TRBD2 (5 bases). This CDR3 comprises 15 residues. Between the trimmed V and J ends, which lost 5 bases and 1 base, there was a span of 13 bases. Germline CDR1 SGHAT, CDR2 FQNNGV. The CDR3 loop reads CASSGYMRGTDTQYF. The CDR3 nucleotides read TGTGCCAGCAGCGGATACATGAGGGGCACAGATACGCAGTATTTT. Filled out from reference TRBV11-2 and TRBJ2-3, the complete variable domain reads EAGVAQSPRYKIIEKRQSVAFWCNPISGHATLYWYQQILGQGPKLLIQFQNNGVVDDSQLPKDRFSAERLKGVDSTLKIQPAKLEDSAVYLCASSGYMRGTDTQYFGPGTRLTVL.

The chain carries TRBV19 and TRBJ1-3; TRBD1 is a possible D gene (6 bases). The ends were cut back, 7 bases at V and 2 bases at J, with 6 bases in the middle. The CDR3 loop spans 12 amino acids. In germline, CDR1 is LNHDA, CDR2 SQIVND (reference sequence). Written as DNA, the CDR3 is TGTGCCAGTAAGGGGGCTGGAAACACCATATATTTT. This codes for CASKGAGNTIYF.

V gene TRBV9 combines with J gene TRBJ2-5; 9 bases map to TRBD2. The CDR3 has 18 residues. CDR1 SGDLS and CDR2 YYNGEE come from the germline V gene. The junction had 17 bases not matched to a gene; V was cut back by 3 bases and J by 5 bases. The CDR3, as DNA: TGTGCCAGCAGCGCTTTAGCGGGAGAGTGGGACCAGGGGGAGACCCAGTACTTC. It translates to CASSALAGEWDQGETQYF.

This clone was observed once. V gene TRBV3-1 (or the pseudogene TRBV3-2) combines with J gene TRBJ2-7; weak D call: TRBD2 (5 bases). CDR3 length: 14 amino acids. Germline V gene sequence: CDR1 LGHDT, CDR2 YNNKEL (reference sequence). Between the trimmed V and J ends, which lost 3 bases and 1 base, there was a span of 10 bases. The CDR3 reads CASSHSRGSYEQYF. CDR3 coding DNA: TGTGCCAGCAGCCATTCCCGGGGTTCCTACGAGCAGTACTTC.

V gene TRBV7-9 combines with J gene TRBJ2-3; TRBD1 might be the D (5 bases). Deletions cut 1 base from V and 2 bases from J, with 13 bases between. The length of the CDR3 is 16 residues. CDR1 is SEHNR and CDR2 is FQNEAQ in the germline V gene (reference sequence). The CDR3 sequence: CASSLGQNTLTDTQYF. CDR3 DNA sequence: TGTGCCAGCAGCTTAGGACAGAACACGCTCACAGATACGCAGTATTTT.

This rearrangement joins TRBV11-2 to TRBJ1-3; D unclear. Trimming left V 1 base short and J 0 bases short, with 16 bases between. The CDR3 has 18 residues. Germline values: CDR1 SGHAT, CDR2 FQNNGV. The CDR3 DNA reads TGTGCCAGCAGCTTAGTGCTCACCAAGCTAAGCTCTGGAAACACCATATATTTT. Translating gives CASSLVLTKLSSGNTIYF. The full variable domain, with the rest looked up from reference TRBV11-2 and TRBJ1-3, is EAGVAQSPRYKIIEKRQSVAFWCNPISGHATLYWYQQILGQGPKLLIQFQNNGVVDDSQLPKDRFSAERLKGVDSTLKIQPAKLEDSAVYLCASSLVLTKLSSGNTIYFGEGSWLTVV.

V and J are TRBV12-3 or TRBV12-4 and TRBJ1-1; TRBD1 is a possible D gene (5 bases). Trimming cost V 5 bases and J 5 bases, with 12 bases left between them. This CDR3 has 13 amino acids. CDR3 protein: CASSHGHGTEAFF. CDR3 DNA sequence: TGTGCCAGCAGTCACGGACATGGGACTGAAGCTTTCTTT.